This entry describes one T cell receptor (beta chain). The data were obtained in a study of cytomegalovirus exposure and HLA in healthy donors. The PCR used 60 Vbeta and 13 Jbeta primers. As originally analysed: The count from a later analysis was 70 million to 85 million unique TCR beta chains, some 11 million of them shared. The method was immunoSEQ multiplex PCR; TCRdb's version includes in-frame clones alone and lacks a portion of them. Clone size and the V and J calls come from that table; the DNA yielded D and trimming. The table for this sample gives about 79,000 clones. This receptor was taken from a man aged 25 to 45 in good health and CMV-seronegative. Sequenced: PBMCs.

The CDR3 bases are TGCAGCGTAATGACAGGGGACACTGAAGCTTTCTTT. Protein sequence: CSVMTGDTEAFF. The V and J genes are TRBV29-1 and TRBJ1-1; 8 bases are shared with TRBD1. Germline trimming cut 6 bases from V and 3 bases from J; bases unmatched to any gene: 3. CDR3 length: 12 residues. The germline V gene has CDR1 SQVTM and CDR2 ANQGSEA.